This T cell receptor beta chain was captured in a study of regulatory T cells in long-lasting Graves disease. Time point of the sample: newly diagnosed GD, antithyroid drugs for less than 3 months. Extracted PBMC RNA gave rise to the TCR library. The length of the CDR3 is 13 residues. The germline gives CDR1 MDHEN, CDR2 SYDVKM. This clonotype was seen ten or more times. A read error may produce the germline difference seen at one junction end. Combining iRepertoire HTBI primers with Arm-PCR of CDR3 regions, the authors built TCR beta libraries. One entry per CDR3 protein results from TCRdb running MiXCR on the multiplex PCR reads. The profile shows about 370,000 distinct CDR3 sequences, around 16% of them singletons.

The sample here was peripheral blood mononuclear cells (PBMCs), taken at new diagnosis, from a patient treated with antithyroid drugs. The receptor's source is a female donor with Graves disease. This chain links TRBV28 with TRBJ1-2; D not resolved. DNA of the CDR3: TGTGCCAGCAGCCAACTCGACACGCCGTACGGAATCTTC. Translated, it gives CASSQLDTPYGIF.